The clone carrying this T cell receptor beta chain was counted many times. Antigen unknown. The sample belongs to a study of CD8 T cells in ankylosing spondylitis. Study results and limitations: In ankylosing spondylitis patients, matched synovial fluid reportedly showed significant enrichment of disease-linked clones.

TCRdb recomputed calls from the 5' RACE reads with MiXCR, one row per CDR3 protein. The data contain some 130,000 distinct CDR3 sequences, approximately 7.3% of them singletons. The CDR3 consists of 14 residues. The ends were cut back, 6 bases at V and 0 bases at J, with 11 bases in the middle. Germline CDR1 and CDR2: MNHNS and SASEGT. The material sequenced was blood, either unsorted or a sorted T cell fraction (not recorded which). The rearrangement uses TRBV6-1 and TRBJ1-2, with no clear D. The origin of this receptor is a female donor with ankylosing spondylitis or in good health (not recorded which). CDR3 nucleotides: TGTGCCAGCAGAGAGGCAGCGACTAACTATGGCTACACCTTC. Translated, it gives CASREAATNYGYTF.